One sample yielded the 22 T cell receptor beta chains listed below, sequenced in a study of lymphopenia after photon versus proton radiotherapy. Profiled with immunoSEQ multiplex PCR; TCRdb holds only in-frame clones, not every one. The table shows fewer than 7,000 clones, with 91% occurring only once. The sequenced sample was peripheral blood, obtained from a patient treated with photon-based radiotherapy. The receptors were sampled from a man aged 60-69 years with cholangiocarcinoma.

To note about this clone: Other DNA sequences in this specimen translate into the identical CDR3. V is TRBV7-8 and J is TRBJ1-5; D is perhaps TRBD1 (6 bases). The V end lost 2 bases, the J end lost 2 bases, and 7 bases lay between the germline ends. The germline V gene has CDR1 SGHVS and CDR2 FQNEAQ. This CDR3 spans 14 amino acids. The CDR3 is CASSLPGGNQPQHF. The CDR3 DNA reads TGTGCCAGCAGCTTACCAGGGGGCAATCAGCCCCAGCATTTT.

The V call is TRBV9, the J call TRBJ2-5, with D tentatively TRBD2 (6 bases). Germline CDR1 and CDR2: SGDLS and YYNGEE. V dropped 0 bases and J dropped 5 bases, with 17 bases sitting between them. The CDR3 is 16 amino acids. The CDR3 reads CASSVDGRPQLETQYF. The CDR3 DNA sequence: TGTGCCAGCAGCGTAGACGGGAGACCCCAGTTGGAGACCCAGTACTTC.

This clone was observed a handful of times. The chain links TRBV19 to TRBJ2-1, with D tentatively TRBD2 (6 bases). The V and J ends lost 0 bases and 2 bases respectively, with 14 bases between them. CDR1 LNHDA and CDR2 SQIVND come from the germline V gene (reference sequence). The CDR3 sequence is 17 residues long. CDR3 DNA sequence: TGTGCCAGTAGTATAGATTGGGGGACTTTTGCCTACAATGAGCAGTTCTTC. It encodes CASSIDWGTFAYNEQFF.

The rearrangement links TRBV5-1 to TRBJ2-2; D ambiguous. Germline CDR1 SGHRS, CDR2 YFSETQ. The CDR3 runs to 14 residues. V was clipped by 5 bases and J by 1 base, with 9 bases between them. The CDR3 bases are TGCGCCAGCAGGCAGCTCGAGAACACCGGGGAGCTGTTTTTT. Translated, it gives CASRQLENTGELFF.

This chain uses TRBV19 with TRBJ2-3; 10 positions match TRBD2. V lost 4 bases to trimming and J lost 2 bases; unmatched junction nucleotides: 6. Per the germline V gene, CDR1 is LNHDA and CDR2 is SQIVND (reference sequence). The CDR3 consists of 16 residues. The CDR3 DNA is TGTGCCAGTAGTACTTTAGCGGGGGGATCCACAGATACGCAGTATTTT. Translation gives CASSTLAGGSTDTQYF.

The chain couples TRBV7-2 to TRBJ1-2, with D unresolved. Trimming removed 0 bases from V and 2 bases from J, with 13 bases in between. Germline CDR1 reads SGHTA; CDR2 reads FQGNSA. This CDR3 is built from 16 residues. As DNA, the CDR3 is TGTGCCAGCAGCTTAGCCGCCTCGCTTGCGAACTATGGCTACACCTTC. It yields the protein CASSLAASLANYGYTF.

The chain has TRBV6-6 and TRBJ2-6, with a weak D call TRBD1 (6 bases). CDR1 is MNHNY and CDR2 is SVGAGI in the germline V gene (reference sequence). The CDR3 consists of 16 residues. V was shortened by 5 bases and J by 0 bases, with 11 bases between the two germline ends. CDR3 residues: CASSHQQGSGANVLTF. CDR3 nucleotide sequence: TGTGCCAGCAGTCATCAACAGGGCTCTGGGGCCAACGTCCTGACTTTC.

The chain is built from TRBV5-1 and TRBJ1-3; D is unclear. This CDR3 has 15 residues. Germline V gene lookup returns CDR1 SGHRS and CDR2 YFSETQ. V dropped 1 base and J dropped 0 bases, with 8 bases sitting between them. CDR3 in DNA: TGCGCCAGCAGCTTGATGAGCAACTCTGGAAACACCATATATTTT. Protein: CASSLMSNSGNTIYF.

V and J are TRBV6-5 and TRBJ2-2, with D uncertain. This CDR3 has 15 amino acids. The germline gives CDR1 MNHEY, CDR2 SVGAGI. Trimming shortened V by 0 bases and J by 2 bases, and 7 bases separated the two germline ends. The CDR3 region is CASSYSPENTGELFF. In DNA form, the CDR3 reads TGTGCCAGCAGTTACTCTCCAGAAAACACCGGGGAGCTGTTTTTT.

V usage is TRBV7-9 and J usage is TRBJ1-6; D is uncertain. Germline V gene sequence: CDR1 SEHNR, CDR2 FQNEAQ (reference sequence). V lost 5 bases to trimming and J lost 4 bases, with 12 bases between them. The CDR3 runs 15 residues. The CDR3 DNA reads TGTGCCAGCAGCCCGAGGACCGGTTATAATTCACCCCTCCACTTT. Its translation: CASSPRTGYNSPLHF.

The chain uses TRBV18 and TRBJ1-5; D not certain. Germline CDR1 is KGHSH and CDR2 is LQKENI. CDR3 length: 13 residues. Trimming shortened V by 2 bases and J by 4 bases, and 6 bases separated the two germline ends. The DNA for the CDR3 is TGTGCCAGCTCACCAATCCAGAATCAGCCCCAGCATTTT. Amino acid sequence: CASSPIQNQPQHF.

The genes are TRBV6-1 and TRBJ2-7; D perhaps matches TRBD1 (5 bases). Deletions cut 4 bases from V and 4 bases from J, with 17 bases between. The CDR3 extends over 15 amino acids. CDR1 MNHNS and CDR2 SASEGT come from the germline V gene. DNA of the CDR3: TGTGCCAGCAGTGTCATTTTGGACACCGCTTACGAGCAGTACTTC. Protein sequence: CASSVILDTAYEQYF.

V and J are TRBV29-1 and TRBJ2-5, with 7 positions matching TRBD2. Germline V gives CDR1 SQVTM, CDR2 ANQGSEA. The CDR3 consists of 14 residues. With 2 bases clipped from V and 5 bases from J, the junction kept 8 bases outside the gene matches. Here the CDR3 DNA reads TGCAGCGTTGAAACCCTAGCGGTGGGGGAGACCCAGTACTTC. Protein product: CSVETLAVGETQYF.

This chain links TRBV19 with TRBJ2-7; 8 bases match TRBD1. The V and J ends lost 4 bases and 4 bases, in that order; junction bases with no gene match: 6. The CDR3 runs to 14 residues. Germline lookup yields CDR1 LNHDA and CDR2 SQIVND (reference sequence). CDR3 in amino acids: CASSTGTGKYEQYF. The CDR3 region has the DNA TGTGCCAGTAGTACAGGGACAGGCAAGTACGAGCAGTACTTC. The full variable domain, its missing parts supplied by reference TRBV19 and TRBJ2-7, is DGGITQSPKYLFRKEGQNVTLSCEQNLNHDAMYWYRQDPGQGLRLIYYSQIVNDFQKGDIAEGYSVSREKKESFPLTVTSAQKNPTAFYLCASSTGTGKYEQYFGPGTRLTVT.

The rearrangement uses TRBV11-2 and TRBJ2-7; perhaps TRBD2 as D (6 bases). The V end lost 0 bases, the J end lost 5 bases, and 11 bases lay between the germline ends. The CDR3 consists of 14 residues. CDR1 and CDR2 (germline): SGHAT, FQNNGV. The CDR3 protein is CASSLDRGRHEQYF. The CDR3 coding sequence is TGTGCCAGCAGCTTAGATCGGGGGAGGCACGAGCAGTACTTC.

This sequence joins TRBV7-2 and TRBJ1-6, with unresolved D. The V end lost 3 bases, the J end lost 14 bases, and 14 bases lay between the germline ends. This CDR3 has 13 residues. The germline gives CDR1 SGHTA, CDR2 FQGNSA. CDR3: CASSLDPPRSLHF. The CDR3 nucleotides read TGTGCCAGCAGCTTGGACCCTCCGAGGTCCCTCCACTTT.

The CDR3 DNA reads TGCGCCAGCAGCTTACAGGGGTCCGAGACCCAGTACTTC. Translating gives CASSLQGSETQYF. This chain links TRBV5-1 with TRBJ2-5; 7 nucleotides match TRBD1. The CDR3 has 13 amino acids. The V and J ends lost 2 bases and 5 bases, in that order; junction bases with no gene match: 3. Germline CDR1 is SGHRS and CDR2 is YFSETQ.

This clone is a singleton in its sample. The chain carries TRBV27 and TRBJ2-2; D unclear. The germline V gene encodes CDR1 MNHEY and CDR2 SMNVEV (reference sequence). Trimming pared 5 bases from V and 3 bases from J, leaving 7 bases between. The CDR3 runs to 13 residues. The CDR3 spells CASSPPYTGELFF. CDR3 nucleotides: TGTGCCAGCAGTCCCCCTTACACCGGGGAGCTGTTTTTT.

The V and J genes are TRBV11-3 and TRBJ2-3, with TRBD2 identical over 7 bases. Germline trimming cut 3 bases from V and 2 bases from J; bases unmatched to any gene: 11. Germline V gives CDR1 SGHNT, CDR2 YENEEA. The CDR3 length is 17 residues. This CDR3 reads CASSFRTGRGSTDTQYF. The CDR3 coding sequence is TGTGCCAGCAGCTTTAGGACCGGGCGGGGGTCCACAGATACGCAGTATTTT. Using reference TRBV11-3 and TRBJ2-3 for the parts outside the CDR3, the full variable domain is EAGVVQSPRYKIIEKKQPVAFWCNPISGHNTLYWYLQNLGQGPELLIRYENEEAVDDSQLPKDRFSAERLKGVDSTLKIQPAELGDSAVYLCASSFRTGRGSTDTQYFGPGTRLTVL.

DNA of the CDR3: TGTGCCATCCCGGGACAGGGCACCACTGAAGCTTTCTTT. This codes for CAIPGQGTTEAFF. This chain connects TRBV28 to TRBJ1-1; the match to TRBD1 covers 9 bases. The CDR3 has 13 residues. V was clipped by 10 bases and J by 4 bases; unmatched bases: 7. Per germline, CDR1 MDHEN and CDR2 SYDVKM.

The chain recombines TRBV2 with TRBJ2-2; a weak D match, TRBD2 (6 bases). CDR1 and CDR2 from the germline V gene are SNHLY and FYNNEI. The CDR3 runs to 14 residues. V dropped 10 bases and J dropped 0 bases, with 12 bases sitting between them. In DNA form, the CDR3 reads TGTGCCACTACGCGGGATTCGAACACCGGGGAGCTGTTTTTT. It translates to CATTRDSNTGELFF. The variable domain in full, with the rest retrieved from reference TRBV2 and TRBJ2-2, is EPEVTQTPSHQVTQMGQEVILRCVPISNHLYFYWYRQILGQKVEFLVSFYNNEISEKSEIFDDQFSVERPDGSNFTLKIRSTKLEDSAMYFCATTRDSNTGELFFGEGSRLTVL.

CDR3 nucleotides: TGTGCCAGCAGCTTAGTTTCCAGGGGCAATGAGCAGTTCTTC. It codes for CASSLVSRGNEQFF. The V and J genes are TRBV11-3 and TRBJ2-1, with D possibly being TRBD1 (6 bases). Germline V CDR1 and CDR2: SGHNT, YENEEA. V was cut by 1 base and J by 6 bases, with 10 bases left in between. This CDR3 has 14 residues.